This is a list of T cell receptor beta chains from one sample in a study of T cell responses to AZD1222 COVID-19 vaccine. The repertoire was sequenced with immunoSEQ multiplex PCR; TCRdb's copy has only in-frame clones and lacks some. The sample lists 180,000 or so clones, about nine tenths seen once, with 1.7% in the top ten. The sequencing used peripheral blood, collected 28 days after the second AZD1222 dose. These receptors were taken from an adult who received the AZD1222 COVID-19 vaccine. Both conserved end residues are part of each CDR3. The order of the fields is V gene, J gene, D gene, clone size, CDR3 DNA, CDR3 protein. The D gene is left open where the match is weak. Clone size appears in some rows only: once, few, many, or a class for an expanded clone.

V gene: TRBV24-1
J gene: TRBJ2-7
D gene: NA
clone size: NA
CDR3 DNA: TGTGCCACCAGTGATACCCAGGGCGACGAGCAGTACTTC
CDR3 protein: CATSDTQGDEQYF

V gene: TRBV7-9
J gene: TRBJ1-1
D gene: NA
clone size: few
CDR3 DNA: TGTGCCAGCAGCCCCTTCCGGGGAGTTTCAAGGGGAGCTTTCTTT
CDR3 protein: CASSPFRGVSRGAFF

V gene: TRBV30
J gene: TRBJ1-3
D gene: NA
clone size: few
CDR3 DNA: TGTGCCTGGGGCCCAAAAGGTTCTGGAAACACCATATATTTT
CDR3 protein: CAWGPKGSGNTIYF

V gene: TRBV3-1/TRBV3-2
J gene: TRBJ2-7
D gene: NA
clone size: NA
CDR3 DNA: TGTGCCAGCAGCCAAGGTCAGAAGGGCTACGAGCAGTACTTC
CDR3 protein: CASSQGQKGYEQYF

V gene: TRBV7-9
J gene: TRBJ1-4
D gene: NA
clone size: few
CDR3 DNA: TGTGCCAGCAGCTTATTAGGGGGGTCTAGGGAAAAACTGTTTTTT
CDR3 protein: CASSLLGGSREKLFF

V gene: TRBV30
J gene: TRBJ2-3
D gene: TRBD1
clone size: NA
CDR3 DNA: TGTGCCTGGAGTGTCCCCAGGGGGTACACAGATACGCAGTATTTT
CDR3 protein: CAWSVPRGYTDTQYF

V gene: TRBV19
J gene: TRBJ1-5
D gene: TRBD1
clone size: NA
CDR3 DNA: TGTGCCAGTAGTACTGGGACAGCAACGCAGCATTTT
CDR3 protein: CASSTGTATQHF

V gene: TRBV5-6
J gene: TRBJ1-2
D gene: NA
clone size: NA
CDR3 DNA: TGTGCCAGCAGCTTTGGAGGAAGCTATGGCTACACCTTC
CDR3 protein: CASSFGGSYGYTF

V gene: TRBV4-3
J gene: TRBJ2-2
D gene: TRBD2
clone size: NA
CDR3 DNA: TGCGCCAGCAGCCATAGGGACTACCAGGCGGGAAGGTTCCCGGACACCGGGGAGCTGTTTTTT
CDR3 protein: CASSHRDYQAGRFPDTGELFF

V gene: TRBV6-5
J gene: TRBJ1-5
D gene: NA
clone size: NA
CDR3 DNA: TGTGCCAGCAGTCGGGCAAATCAGCCCCAGCATTTT
CDR3 protein: CASSRANQPQHF

V gene: TRBV11-3
J gene: TRBJ2-2
D gene: TRBD1
clone size: NA
CDR3 DNA: TGTGCCAGCAGGAAAGGGACAGGTGACACCGGGGAGCTGTTTTTT
CDR3 protein: CASRKGTGDTGELFF

V gene: TRBV5-1
J gene: TRBJ2-2
D gene: TRBD2
clone size: once
CDR3 DNA: TGCGCCAGCAGTATGGGGGGAGGGGCCACCGGGGAGCTGTTTTTT
CDR3 protein: CASSMGGGATGELFF

V gene: TRBV2
J gene: TRBJ1-2
D gene: NA
clone size: NA
CDR3 DNA: TGTGCCAGCAGTGAAAGGGGGGGACTCAGGTACCATGGCTACACCTTC
CDR3 protein: CASSERGGLRYHGYTF

V gene: TRBV6-5
J gene: TRBJ2-7
D gene: NA
clone size: NA
CDR3 DNA: TGTGCCAGCAGTTACTCGTGGCAGTCCTACGAGCAGTACTTC
CDR3 protein: CASSYSWQSYEQYF

V gene: TRBV6-2/TRBV6-3
J gene: TRBJ1-5
D gene: TRBD1
clone size: NA
CDR3 DNA: TGTGCCAGCAGATACGGGGGACAGGATTTGTATCAGCCCCAGCATTTT
CDR3 protein: CASRYGGQDLYQPQHF

V gene: TRBV7-6
J gene: TRBJ2-2
D gene: NA
clone size: once
CDR3 DNA: TGTGCCAGCAGCTTAATGTCCGATGCATCCCCCGGGGAGCTGTTTTTT
CDR3 protein: CASSLMSDASPGELFF

V gene: TRBV4-2
J gene: TRBJ2-5
D gene: TRBD2
clone size: NA
CDR3 DNA: TGTGCCAGCAGCCAGAACCTAGCGGGAGGGTGGGAGACCCAGTACTTC
CDR3 protein: CASSQNLAGGWETQYF

V gene: TRBV6-5
J gene: TRBJ2-7
D gene: TRBD1
clone size: NA
CDR3 DNA: TGTGCCAGCCGACGGACAGGGAGTAACGAGCAGTACTTC
CDR3 protein: CASRRTGSNEQYF

V gene: TRBV27
J gene: TRBJ2-1
D gene: NA
clone size: NA
CDR3 DNA: TGTGCCAGCAGTTTATCGTTGTACAATGAGCAGTTCTTC
CDR3 protein: CASSLSLYNEQFF

V gene: TRBV19
J gene: TRBJ2-5
D gene: TRBD2
clone size: NA
CDR3 DNA: TGTGCCAGCCGTGCGACCTCCGGGGGGGAGACCCAGTACTTC
CDR3 protein: CASRATSGGETQYF

V gene: TRBV27
J gene: TRBJ2-6
D gene: TRBD1
clone size: NA
CDR3 DNA: TGTGCCAGCAGTTCGCATAAAGACAGGGCTGGGGCCAACGTCCTGACTTTC
CDR3 protein: CASSSHKDRAGANVLTF

V gene: TRBV19
J gene: TRBJ1-2
D gene: NA
clone size: NA
CDR3 DNA: TGTGCCAGTAGTACTCGGACACCGGGCGACTATGGCTACACCTTC
CDR3 protein: CASSTRTPGDYGYTF

V gene: TRBV14
J gene: TRBJ2-3
D gene: TRBD2
clone size: NA
CDR3 DNA: TGTGCCAGCAGCCAAGATTGGACTAGCGGGGGACGCACAGATACGCAGTATTTT
CDR3 protein: CASSQDWTSGGRTDTQYF

V gene: TRBV5-1
J gene: TRBJ1-6
D gene: NA
clone size: NA
CDR3 DNA: TGCGCCAGCAGTAAGGCGAGACAGTCCTCACCCCTCCACTTT
CDR3 protein: CASSKARQSSPLHF

V gene: TRBV10-1
J gene: TRBJ2-1
D gene: NA
clone size: NA
CDR3 DNA: TGCGCCAGCAGTGAGAGGGCGGTATACAATGAGCAGTTCTTC
CDR3 protein: CASSERAVYNEQFF

V gene: TRBV7-2
J gene: TRBJ1-5
D gene: NA
clone size: NA
CDR3 DNA: TGTGCCAGCAGCTTAGGCAGGGTTGGACAGCCCCAGCATTTT
CDR3 protein: CASSLGRVGQPQHF

V gene: TRBV21-1
J gene: TRBJ1-2
D gene: NA
clone size: NA
CDR3 DNA: TGTGCCAGCAGCAGTAAGGACAGGGGGCGACCAGGGTATGGCTACACCTTC
CDR3 protein: CASSSKDRGRPGYGYTF

V gene: TRBV5-1
J gene: TRBJ2-5
D gene: TRBD2
clone size: NA
CDR3 DNA: TGCGCCAGCAGCTTCGCTAGCGGGGGGGAAGAGACCCAGTACTTC
CDR3 protein: CASSFASGGEETQYF

V gene: TRBV19
J gene: TRBJ1-2
D gene: NA
clone size: once
CDR3 DNA: TGTGCCAGTAGTATACCAGGGACTCTTAACTATGGCTACACCTTC
CDR3 protein: CASSIPGTLNYGYTF

V gene: TRBV5-6
J gene: TRBJ1-5
D gene: NA
clone size: NA
CDR3 DNA: TGTGCCAGCGGGGAGGGGCCGAATCAGCCCCAGCATTTT
CDR3 protein: CASGEGPNQPQHF

V gene: TRBV4-2
J gene: TRBJ2-5
D gene: TRBD2
clone size: once
CDR3 DNA: TGTGCCAGCAGCCAGGGGACTAGCGGGGGGTTGCTAGAGACCCAGTACTTC
CDR3 protein: CASSQGTSGGLLETQYF

V gene: TRBV4-2
J gene: TRBJ2-2
D gene: NA
clone size: NA
CDR3 DNA: TGTGCCAGCAGCCAAGCCCACCGAGACACCGGGGAGCTGTTTTTT
CDR3 protein: CASSQAHRDTGELFF

V gene: TRBV4-3
J gene: TRBJ1-4
D gene: NA
clone size: NA
CDR3 DNA: TGCGCCAGCAGCCAGGGGCGGGGACTGAATGAAAAACTGTTTTTT
CDR3 protein: CASSQGRGLNEKLFF

V gene: TRBV7-9
J gene: TRBJ1-1
D gene: TRBD1
clone size: NA
CDR3 DNA: TGTGCCAGCAGCCCACAGGGGGCGGTGGGGACTGAAGCTTTCTTT
CDR3 protein: CASSPQGAVGTEAFF

V gene: TRBV19
J gene: TRBJ2-7
D gene: TRBD2
clone size: NA
CDR3 DNA: TGTGCCAGTAGTTCCTGGGGGGCCACTAGCGGGTCCCCCTACGAGCAGTACTTC
CDR3 protein: CASSSWGATSGSPYEQYF

V gene: TRBV6-5
J gene: TRBJ2-7
D gene: NA
clone size: NA
CDR3 DNA: TGTGCCAGCAGTTACTCCCGCCATTACGAGCAGTACTTC
CDR3 protein: CASSYSRHYEQYF

V gene: TRBV6-4
J gene: TRBJ1-1
D gene: NA
clone size: NA
CDR3 DNA: TGTGCCAGCAGTAAACCCCACCGGGACGGTAACACTGAAGCTTTCTTT
CDR3 protein: CASSKPHRDGNTEAFF

V gene: TRBV11-2
J gene: TRBJ1-1
D gene: NA
clone size: NA
CDR3 DNA: TGTGCCAGCAGCTTACAGGGGATGTTGGCTGAAGCTTTCTTT
CDR3 protein: CASSLQGMLAEAFF

V gene: TRBV12-1
J gene: TRBJ1-6
D gene: NA
clone size: NA
CDR3 DNA: TGTGCCAGCAGCTTTGGGGGTTGGCGCCGTAACAAGGATTCACCCCTCCACTTT
CDR3 protein: CASSFGGWRRNKDSPLHF

V gene: TRBV19
J gene: TRBJ1-2
D gene: NA
clone size: NA
CDR3 DNA: TGTGCCAGTAGTATAGGAGGGGACATCTATGGCTACACCTTC
CDR3 protein: CASSIGGDIYGYTF

V gene: TRBV4-1
J gene: TRBJ1-2
D gene: NA
clone size: NA
CDR3 DNA: TGCGCCAGCAGCCAAGATTCTGCCATAAACTATGGCTACACCTTC
CDR3 protein: CASSQDSAINYGYTF

V gene: TRBV7-2
J gene: TRBJ2-2
D gene: NA
clone size: NA
CDR3 DNA: TGTGCCAGCAGCTTAGTCCCCAACACCGGGGAGCTGTTTTTT
CDR3 protein: CASSLVPNTGELFF

V gene: TRBV5-1
J gene: TRBJ2-7
D gene: NA
clone size: NA
CDR3 DNA: TGCGCCAGCAGCTTAACTAGCCCGTCCTACGAGCAGTACTTC
CDR3 protein: CASSLTSPSYEQYF

V gene: TRBV21-1
J gene: TRBJ2-7
D gene: NA
clone size: NA
CDR3 DNA: TGTGCCAGCAGCCGGGGACAGGGGGTAACCTACGAGCAGTACTTC
CDR3 protein: CASSRGQGVTYEQYF

V gene: TRBV18
J gene: TRBJ1-2
D gene: NA
clone size: NA
CDR3 DNA: TGTGCCAGCTCACTAGACCAAATGCGTGGCTACACCTTC
CDR3 protein: CASSLDQMRGYTF

V gene: TRBV14
J gene: TRBJ2-3
D gene: TRBD2
clone size: NA
CDR3 DNA: TGTGCCAGCAGCCGGGGACTAGTTAGCACAGATACGCAGTATTTT
CDR3 protein: CASSRGLVSTDTQYF

V gene: TRBV7-2
J gene: TRBJ2-2
D gene: NA
clone size: NA
CDR3 DNA: TGTGCCAGCAGCTTAGCGGTGGAACCGAACACCGGGGAGCTGTTTTTT
CDR3 protein: CASSLAVEPNTGELFF

V gene: TRBV5-1
J gene: TRBJ2-3
D gene: NA
clone size: NA
CDR3 DNA: TGCGCCAGCAGCTTCCAGGATACGCAGTATTTT
CDR3 protein: CASSFQDTQYF

V gene: TRBV15
J gene: TRBJ1-5
D gene: NA
clone size: NA
CDR3 DNA: TGTGCCACCAGCAGAGCAACCCAGGGTTCCCAGCATTTT
CDR3 protein: CATSRATQGSQHF

V gene: TRBV19
J gene: TRBJ1-4
D gene: TRBD1
clone size: NA
CDR3 DNA: TGTGCCAGTAGTACCCTCCGGGACAGTATAAATGAAAAACTGTTTTTT
CDR3 protein: CASSTLRDSINEKLFF

V gene: TRBV6-5
J gene: TRBJ1-3
D gene: NA
clone size: NA
CDR3 DNA: TGTGCCAGCAGTTACTCCGGGTCGCTCTCTGGAAACACCATATATTTT
CDR3 protein: CASSYSGSLSGNTIYF

V gene: TRBV19
J gene: TRBJ1-2
D gene: TRBD1
clone size: NA
CDR3 DNA: TGTGCCAGTAGAGCGACAGGGAACTATGGCTACACCTTC
CDR3 protein: CASRATGNYGYTF